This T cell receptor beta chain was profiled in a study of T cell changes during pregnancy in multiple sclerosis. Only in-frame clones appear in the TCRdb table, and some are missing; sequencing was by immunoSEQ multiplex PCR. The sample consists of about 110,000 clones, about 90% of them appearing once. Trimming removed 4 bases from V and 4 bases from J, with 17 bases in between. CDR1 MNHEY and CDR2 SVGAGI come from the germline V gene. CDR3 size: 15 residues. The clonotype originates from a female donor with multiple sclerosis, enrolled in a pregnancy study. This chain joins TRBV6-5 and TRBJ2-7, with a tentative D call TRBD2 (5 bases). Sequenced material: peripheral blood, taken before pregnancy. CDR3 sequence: CASSSFGKEAYEQYF. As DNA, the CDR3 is TGTGCCAGCAGTTCCTTTGGGAAGGAGGCGTACGAGCAGTACTTC.